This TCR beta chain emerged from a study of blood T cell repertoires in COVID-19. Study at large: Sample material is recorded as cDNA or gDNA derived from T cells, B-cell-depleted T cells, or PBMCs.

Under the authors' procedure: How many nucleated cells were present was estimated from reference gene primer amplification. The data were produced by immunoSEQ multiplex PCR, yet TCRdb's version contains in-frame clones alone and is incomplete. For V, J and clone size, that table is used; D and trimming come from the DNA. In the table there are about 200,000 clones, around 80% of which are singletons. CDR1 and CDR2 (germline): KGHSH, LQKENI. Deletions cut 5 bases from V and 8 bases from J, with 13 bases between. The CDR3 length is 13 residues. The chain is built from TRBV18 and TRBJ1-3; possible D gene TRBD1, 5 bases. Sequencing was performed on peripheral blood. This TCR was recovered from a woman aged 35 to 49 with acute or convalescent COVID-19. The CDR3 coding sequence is TGTGCCAGCTCAAAAGACAGCGGGGACACCATATATTTT. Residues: CASSKDSGDTIYF.